This TCR beta chain is drawn from a study of blood T cell repertoires in COVID-19. As for the study in general: Researchers got acute and convalescent COVID-19 samples from the United States, Italy and Spain. From T cells, B-cell-depleted T cells, or PBMCs came the material, which was cDNA or gDNA.

Per germline, CDR1 SGHDT and CDR2 YYEEEE. The V end was cut by 4 bases, the J end by 9 bases, with 13 bases between. This CDR3 is 12 amino acids long. In the authors' methods: By means of reference gene primer amplification, nucleated cell counts were estimated. The protocol was immunoSEQ multiplex PCR, while the TCRdb copy is restricted to in-frame clones and leaves out a portion. V and J calls and clone size are as listed in that table; D and trimming were resolved from the DNA. Of about 140,000 clones listed, more than 60% are singletons. Sequenced sample: peripheral blood. This chain joins TRBV5-6 and TRBJ1-1; D remains ambiguous. This TCR was recovered from a man at least 80 years old with acute or convalescent COVID-19. CDR3 in amino acids: CASSSVSRKAFF. The CDR3 DNA follows: TGTGCCAGCAGCAGTGTCTCGCGGAAAGCTTTCTTT.